This is a list of T cell receptor beta chains from one sample in a study of prognosis after radiotherapy for stage I lung cancer. TCRdb redid the calling of the multiplex PCR reads with MiXCR, one entry per CDR3 protein. The sample holds nearly 20,000 distinct CDR3 sequences; around 26% are singletons and the top ten take around a fifth. The sample here was PBMCs, taken before or after stereotactic body radiation therapy (not recorded which). Source of these receptors: a donor at least 50 years old with non-small cell lung cancer. CDR3s include the opening cysteine and the closing phenylalanine or tryptophan. The order of the fields is V gene, D gene, clone size, J gene, CDR3 DNA, CDR3 protein. D genes are given only for firm matches. Clone size is stated in some rows and not others, as once, few, many or a class when expanded.

>TRBV5-4|-|many|TRBJ2-2
TGTGCCAGCAGCTTGGCAGGGGGGTTCGGGGAGCTGTTTTTT
CASSLAGGFGELFF
>TRBV2|TRBD2|medium-sized|TRBJ2-2
TGTGCCAGCATGGGCGGGAGGGTGATTCCCGGGGAGCTGTTTTTT
CASMGGRVIPGELFF
>TRBV19|-|once|TRBJ1-5
TGTGCCAGTAAAAAGGAGGGAGTGGGCCATCCCCGGCATTTT
CASKKEGVGHPRHF
>TRBV20-1|-|many|TRBJ2-1
TGCAGTGCTAGATCCCCTGCTAGTCGCAATGAGCAGTTCTTC
CSARSPASRNEQFF
>TRBV10-3|TRBD2|-|TRBJ2-7
TGTGCCATCAGTGAATGGGGACTAGCGGGAATCTCCTACGAGCAGTACTTC
CAISEWGLAGISYEQYF
>TRBV6-2/TRBV6-3|-|many|TRBJ1-1
TGTGCCAGCAGTTCCGACAGGAACACTGAAGCTTTCTTT
CASSSDRNTEAFF
>TRBV2|TRBD1|many|TRBJ1-2
TGTGCCAGCTCTACAGGGGCGTCCCATTATGGCTACACCTTC
CASSTGASHYGYTF
>TRBV2|TRBD1|many|TRBJ2-1
TGTGCCAGCAGGACAGGGGGGGGGAACAATGAGCAGTTCTTC
CASRTGGGNNEQFF
>TRBV6-1|TRBD2|-|TRBJ2-7
TGTGCCAGCTGTTACCTAGCGGGGTCTGGGTACGAGCAGTACTTC
CASCYLAGSGYEQYF
>TRBV28|-|-|TRBJ1-3
TGTTCCGGCAGTGTAGGCTCTGGAAACACCATATATTTT
CSGSVGSGNTIYF
>TRBV6-9|-|many|TRBJ1-1
TGTGCCAGCAGTTACAATGTGAACACTGAAGCTTTCTTT
CASSYNVNTEAFF
>TRBV19|-|many|TRBJ2-1
TGTGCCAGTAGTATACGACAGAGCTCCTACAATGAGCAGTTCTTC
CASSIRQSSYNEQFF
>TRBV4-3|TRBD2|-|TRBJ2-7
TGCGCCAGCAGCCAAGACGGGACTAGCGGGAGGGCCGCTGAGCAGTACTTC
CASSQDGTSGRAAEQYF
>TRBV7-2|-|-|TRBJ2-2
TGTGCCAGCAGCTCGGGATCTAACACCGGGGAGCTGTTTTTT
CASSSGSNTGELFF
>TRBV12-5|-|many|TRBJ1-2
TGTGCTAGTGGTTTGGTTGGTCAGGGGATGTATGGCTACACCTTC
CASGLVGQGMYGYTF
>TRBV30|-|many|TRBJ2-3
TGTGCCGGGCCCAGGGCAGGAGATACGCAGTATTTT
CAGPRAGDTQYF
>TRBV12-3/TRBV12-4|TRBD2|many|TRBJ2-3
TGTGCCAGCAGTTTAAACGGGGGGGTAGATACGCAGTATTTT
CASSLNGGVDTQYF
>TRBV12-3/TRBV12-4|-|medium-sized|TRBJ2-3
TGTGCCAGCAGCCCCTCGGGCATTGAAACAGATACGCAGTATTTT
CASSPSGIETDTQYF